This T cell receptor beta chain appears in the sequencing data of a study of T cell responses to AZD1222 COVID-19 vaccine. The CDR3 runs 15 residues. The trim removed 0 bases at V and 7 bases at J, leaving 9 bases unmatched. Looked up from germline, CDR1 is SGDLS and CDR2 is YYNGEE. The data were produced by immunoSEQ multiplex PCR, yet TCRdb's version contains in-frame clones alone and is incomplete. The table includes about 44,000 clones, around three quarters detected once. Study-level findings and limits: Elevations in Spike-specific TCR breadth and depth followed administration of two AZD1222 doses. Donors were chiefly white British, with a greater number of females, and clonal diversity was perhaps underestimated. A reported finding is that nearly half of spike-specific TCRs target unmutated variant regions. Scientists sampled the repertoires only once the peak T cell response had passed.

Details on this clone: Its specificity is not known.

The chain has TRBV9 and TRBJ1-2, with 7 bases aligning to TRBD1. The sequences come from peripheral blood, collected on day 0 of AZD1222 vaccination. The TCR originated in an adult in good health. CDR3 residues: CASSVEATGQVGYTF. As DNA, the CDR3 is TGTGCCAGCAGCGTAGAAGCCACAGGACAGGTTGGCTACACCTTC.